Following are 18 T cell receptor beta chains from one sample sequenced in a study of CD8+ T cells in alopecia areata. The treatment denotes: oral pan-JAK inhibitor, 5-10 mg twice daily. RNA, once extracted, was reverse transcribed into cDNA for use as the sequencing template. The protocol was immunoSEQ multiplex PCR, while the TCRdb copy is restricted to in-frame clones and leaves out a portion. The sample contains about 200,000 clones, around two fifths of which appear only once. The material sequenced was CD4+ T cells sorted from blood, taken at approximately week 30, from a patient treated with tofacitinib. These receptors all stem from a human donor with alopecia areata.

This rearrangement joins TRBV5-5 to TRBJ2-7; D might be TRBD1 or TRBD2, each matching 5 bases. CDR3 length equals 15 residues. The V and J ends lost 0 bases and 2 bases respectively, with 12 bases between them. The germline gives CDR1 SGHKS, CDR2 YYEKEE (reference sequence). CDR3: CASSLVGTQAYEQYF. CDR3 in DNA: TGTGCCAGCAGCTTGGTGGGGACGCAGGCCTACGAGCAGTACTTC.

V is TRBV4-1 and J is TRBJ2-2; D might be TRBD2 (7 bases). The V end lost 0 bases, the J end lost 6 bases, and 14 bases lay between the germline ends. The CDR3 loop spans 16 amino acids. Germline V lookup: CDR1 MGHRA, CDR2 YSYEKL. The CDR3 sequence: CASSQDLQGGPGELFF. CDR3 bases: TGCGCCAGCAGCCAAGATTTACAGGGAGGGCCCGGGGAGCTGTTTTTT.

This chain connects TRBV6-1 to TRBJ2-3, with D unresolved. V was clipped by 6 bases and J by 3 bases, with 7 bases between them. The CDR3 is 12 amino acids. CDR1 is MNHNS and CDR2 is SASEGT in the germline V gene. The CDR3 loop is CASRTRTDTQYF. DNA for the CDR3: TGTGCCAGCAGGACAAGGACAGATACGCAGTATTTT.

The sample holds a few counts of this clone. This sequence joins TRBV29-1 and TRBJ1-2; tentatively, D is TRBD1 (6 bases). Trimming removed 2 bases at V and 8 bases at J, with 15 bases between. Germline CDR1 reads SQVTM; CDR2 reads ANQGSEA. CDR3 length: 13 residues. The CDR3 loop reads CSVEWTDLGGYTF. The CDR3 DNA reads TGCAGCGTTGAATGGACAGACCTAGGAGGCTACACCTTC.

This clone appeared a few times. This chain joins TRBV5-1 and TRBJ1-2, with D unresolved. Germline CDR1 SGHRS, CDR2 YFSETQ. The CDR3 runs 13 residues. V was cut by 2 bases and J by 6 bases, with 11 bases left in between. The DNA of the CDR3 is TGCGCCAGCAGCTTTGCCCCATTCGATGGCTACACCTTC. Translated: CASSFAPFDGYTF.

The J gene is TRBJ2-4, the V gene TRBV7-3, with D unclear. This CDR3 region has 16 residues. CDR1 and CDR2 (germline): SGHTA, FQGTGA. Trimming cost V 1 base and J 0 bases, with 10 bases left between them. The CDR3 here is CASSLSGDLAKNIQYF. As DNA, the CDR3 is TGTGCCAGCAGCTTAAGTGGTGACCTAGCCAAAAACATTCAGTACTTC.

This clone appeared once. The chain employs TRBV5-4 and TRBJ1-5, with 7 bases matching TRBD1. Germline CDR1 reads SGHNT; CDR2 reads YYREEE (reference sequence). Trimming removed 7 bases from V and 2 bases from J; junction bases left unmatched: 15. CDR3 length: 17 residues. The CDR3 sequence: CASPLTGMNSGNQPQHF. As DNA, the CDR3 is TGTGCCAGCCCCCTGACAGGGATGAATTCGGGCAATCAGCCCCAGCATTTT.

The rearrangement uses TRBV30 and TRBJ1-5, with TRBD1 as a possible D gene (5 bases). The CDR3 contains 14 residues. V shed 2 bases and J shed 8 bases, with 16 bases lying between them. CDR1 and CDR2 (germline): GTSNPN, SVGIG (reference sequence). CDR3 protein: CAWSSRLWGEPQHF. The CDR3 DNA is TGTGCCTGGAGTTCTAGGCTATGGGGGGAGCCCCAGCATTTT.

The chain joins TRBV6-5 to TRBJ2-5; D might be TRBD1 (5 bases). The CDR3 has 15 amino acids. The V end was cut by 0 bases, the J end by 2 bases, with 10 bases between. CDR1 is MNHEY, CDR2 SVGAGI, per germline. The CDR3 sequence is CASSYSGPPQETQYF. The CDR3 nucleotides are TGTGCCAGCAGTTACTCGGGGCCGCCTCAAGAGACCCAGTACTTC.

The chain recombines TRBV25-1 with TRBJ1-1; D is unresolved. Germline V lookup: CDR1 MGHDK, CDR2 SYGVNS. The CDR3 is 11 residues long. V lost 11 bases and J 3 bases, leaving 10 bases between the germline ends. Here the CDR3 reads CAAQYDTEAFF. Here the CDR3 DNA reads TGTGCCGCGCAGTACGACACTGAAGCTTTCTTT.

The V and J genes are TRBV6-1 and TRBJ1-2; 7 positions match TRBD1. CDR3 size: 12 residues. Germline lookup yields CDR1 MNHNS and CDR2 SASEGT. The trim removed 8 bases at V and 7 bases at J, leaving 7 bases unmatched. This CDR3 reads CASPGQQTGYTF. For the CDR3, the DNA is TGTGCCAGCCCGGGACAGCAGACTGGCTACACCTTC.

The genes are TRBV7-8 and TRBJ2-3; unclear D gene. The germline V gene has CDR1 SGHVS and CDR2 FQNEAQ. V lost 7 bases to trimming and J lost 1 base, with 12 bases between them. This CDR3 is 14 amino acids long. The DNA of the CDR3 is TGTGCCAGCACTACCCGACTCCGCACAGATACGCAGTATTTT. Translated: CASTTRLRTDTQYF.

This clone was observed a handful of times. The chain joins TRBV7-9 to TRBJ1-1; unclear D gene. From germline, CDR1 is SEHNR and CDR2 FQNEAQ (reference sequence). Between the trimmed V and J ends, which lost 1 base and 5 bases, there was a span of 11 bases. The CDR3 runs 14 residues. CDR3 protein: CASSLVGEKTEAFF. The CDR3 DNA follows: TGTGCCAGCAGCTTAGTCGGGGAGAAGACTGAAGCTTTCTTT.

This rearrangement joins TRBV6-5 to TRBJ2-7, with a possible D match to TRBD2 (6 bases). The CDR3 sequence is 12 residues long. The germline gives CDR1 MNHEY, CDR2 SVGAGI. V was cut by 6 bases and J by 2 bases, with 8 bases left in between. This CDR3 is CASSRGTYEQYF. CDR3 sequence (DNA): TGTGCCAGCAGCCGGGGGACCTACGAGCAGTACTTC.

This clone has just a few counts. This chain links TRBV29-1 with TRBJ2-7, with unresolved D. V gave up 4 bases and J gave up 0 bases, with 10 bases separating them. The CDR3 extends over 13 amino acids. Germline V lookup: CDR1 SQVTM, CDR2 ANQGSEA. CDR3 DNA sequence: TGCAGCGTTGGCGGCAGGTCCTCCTACGAGCAGTACTTC. The encoded protein is CSVGGRSSYEQYF.

This clone was found a few times. The chain joins TRBV27 to TRBJ1-2; a possible D gene is TRBD1 (6 bases). Germline V gene sequence: CDR1 MNHEY, CDR2 SMNVEV (reference sequence). V lost 4 bases and J 5 bases, leaving 17 bases between the germline ends. This CDR3 is 15 amino acids long. CDR3 nucleotide sequence: TGTGCCAGCAGTTCCCCTACGACAGGAGATTATGGCTACACCTTC. This sequence encodes CASSSPTTGDYGYTF.

In this sample, this clone turned up once. V and J are TRBV6-5 and TRBJ2-1; D might be TRBD1 (6 bases). CDR1 and CDR2 (germline): MNHEY, SVGAGI. The germline V and J ends were trimmed by 5 bases and 4 bases, with 12 bases remaining between them. The CDR3 spans 14 residues. The CDR3 DNA is TGTGCCAGCAGTGGACAGTTAGGGTACAATGAGCAGTTCTTC. This codes for CASSGQLGYNEQFF.

Of note for this clone: One end of the junction varies from germline; a read error may be responsible. J is TRBJ2-7 and V is TRBV2; the match to TRBD1 covers 10 bases. Germline CDR1 is SNHLY and CDR2 is FYNNEI. This CDR3 has 12 amino acids. The CDR3 region has the DNA TGTGCCAGCAGTCCAGCCCCGGGACAGGGGCGCTTC. The encoded protein is CASSPAPGQGRF.